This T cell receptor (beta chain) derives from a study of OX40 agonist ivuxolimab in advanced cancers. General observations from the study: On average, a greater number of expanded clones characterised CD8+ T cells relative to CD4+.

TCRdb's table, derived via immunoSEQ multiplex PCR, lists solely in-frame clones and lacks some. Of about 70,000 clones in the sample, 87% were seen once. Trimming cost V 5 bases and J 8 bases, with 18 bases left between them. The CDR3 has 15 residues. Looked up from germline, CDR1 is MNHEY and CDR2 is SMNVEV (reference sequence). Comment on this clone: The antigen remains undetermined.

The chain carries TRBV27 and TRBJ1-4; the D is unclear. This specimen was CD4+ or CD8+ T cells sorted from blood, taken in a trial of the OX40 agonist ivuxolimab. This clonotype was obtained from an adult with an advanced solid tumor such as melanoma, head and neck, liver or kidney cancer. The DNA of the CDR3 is TGTGCCAGCAGTCACCCGACGGGATTGGCGGAAAAACTGTTTTTT. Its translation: CASSHPTGLAEKLFF. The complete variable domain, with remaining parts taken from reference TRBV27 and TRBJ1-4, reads EAQVTQNPRYLITVTGKKLTVTCSQNMNHEYMSWYRQDPGLGLRQIYYSMNVEVTDKGDVPEGYKVSRKEKRNFPLILESPSPNQTSLYFCASSHPTGLAEKLFFGSGTQLSVL.